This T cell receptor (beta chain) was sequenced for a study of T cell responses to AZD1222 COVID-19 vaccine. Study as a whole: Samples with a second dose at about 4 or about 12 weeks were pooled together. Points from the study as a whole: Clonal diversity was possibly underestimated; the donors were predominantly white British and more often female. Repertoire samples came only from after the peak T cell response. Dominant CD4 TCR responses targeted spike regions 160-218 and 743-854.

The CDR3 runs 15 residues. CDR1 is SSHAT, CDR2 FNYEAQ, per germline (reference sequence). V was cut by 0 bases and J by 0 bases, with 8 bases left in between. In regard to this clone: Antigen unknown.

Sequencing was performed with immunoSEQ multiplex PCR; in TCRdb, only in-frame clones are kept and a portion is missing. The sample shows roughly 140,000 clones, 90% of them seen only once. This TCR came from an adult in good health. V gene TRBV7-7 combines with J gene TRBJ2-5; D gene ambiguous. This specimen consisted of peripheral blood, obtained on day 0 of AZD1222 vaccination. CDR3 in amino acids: CASSLAGWNQETQYF. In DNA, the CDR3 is TGTGCCAGCAGCTTAGCGGGTTGGAACCAAGAGACCCAGTACTTC.